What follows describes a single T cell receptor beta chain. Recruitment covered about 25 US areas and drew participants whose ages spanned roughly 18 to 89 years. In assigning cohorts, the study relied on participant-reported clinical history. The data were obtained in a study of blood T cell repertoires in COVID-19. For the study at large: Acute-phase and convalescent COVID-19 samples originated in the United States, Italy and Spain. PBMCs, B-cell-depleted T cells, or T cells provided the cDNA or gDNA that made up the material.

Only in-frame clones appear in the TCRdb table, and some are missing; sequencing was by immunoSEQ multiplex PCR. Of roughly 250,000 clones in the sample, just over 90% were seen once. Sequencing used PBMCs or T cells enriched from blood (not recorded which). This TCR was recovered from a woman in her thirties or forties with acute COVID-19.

For the CDR3, the DNA is TGCGCCAGCAGCCTGACAGAGAGCAATCAGCCCCAGCATTTT. Residues: CASSLTESNQPQHF. V is TRBV4-1 and J is TRBJ1-5, with a possible D match to TRBD1 (5 bases). Trimming pared 4 bases from V and 1 base from J, leaving 8 bases between. Germline-derived CDR1 and CDR2 are MGHRA and YSYEKL. The CDR3 has 14 amino acids.